The 23 T cell receptor beta chains given below trace back to one sample, sequenced in a study of cytomegalovirus exposure and HLA in healthy donors. The study ran its PCR with 60 Vbeta and 13 Jbeta primers. This table comes from immunoSEQ multiplex PCR, and its TCRdb copy is limited to in-frame clones, with some not included. The sample contains some 150,000 clones, 70% of which appear only once. The source material was PBMCs. Source of these receptors: a woman in her sixties or seventies in good health and CMV-seropositive.

The table lists this clone with a count of one. The V gene is TRBV5-1, the J gene TRBJ2-3, with TRBD1 matching 8 bases. Trimming took 4 bases from V and 0 from J; bases not matched to a gene: 4. The CDR3 length is 15 residues. Germline V gene sequence: CDR1 SGHRS, CDR2 YFSETQ. Here the CDR3 DNA reads TGCGCCAGCAGCGCATACAGGGGGAGCACAGATACGCAGTATTTT. Amino acid sequence: CASSAYRGSTDTQYF.

The V and J genes are TRBV19 and TRBJ2-2; D ambiguous. CDR1 and CDR2 (germline): LNHDA, SQIVND (reference sequence). There are 12 residues in the CDR3. The ends were cut back, 3 bases at V and 7 bases at J, with 6 bases in the middle. As DNA, the CDR3 is TGTGCCAGTAGTATGTCAGTCGGGGAGCTGTTTTTT. It yields the protein CASSMSVGELFF.

Here the CDR3 reads CASIRDTDYTF. CDR3 in DNA: TGTGCCAGCATTAGGGACACCGACTACACCTTC. The chain employs TRBV6-1 and TRBJ1-2, with a weak D call TRBD1 (6 bases). The CDR3 is made up of 11 amino acids. The germline CDR1 and CDR2 sequences are MNHNS and SASEGT. V dropped 7 bases and J dropped 10 bases, with 13 bases sitting between them.

The chain couples TRBV5-5 to TRBJ2-3; 12 nucleotides line up with TRBD2. The CDR3 has 15 residues. The ends lost 7 bases at V and 5 bases at J; junction bases unmatched: 8. CDR1 SGHKS and CDR2 YYEKEE come from the germline V gene (reference sequence). The CDR3: CASPHPSGGGDTQYF. The DNA of the CDR3 is TGTGCCAGCCCCCATCCTAGCGGGGGGGGAGATACGCAGTATTTT.

This clone has a handful of counts. This chain uses TRBV28 with TRBJ2-6; D not certain. V lost 8 bases to trimming and J lost 0 bases, with 11 bases between them. The germline V gene encodes CDR1 MDHEN and CDR2 SYDVKM. The CDR3 covers 15 residues. CDR3 coding DNA: TGTGCCAGCCGCAGACGGAGCTCTGGGGCCAACGTCCTGACTTTC. Translated: CASRRRSSGANVLTF.

The chain is built from TRBV5-1 and TRBJ2-7; 13 bases align to TRBD2. Germline-derived CDR1 and CDR2 are SGHRS and YFSETQ. J was trimmed by 2 bases and V by 4 bases; bases with no gene match: 15. This CDR3 has 19 amino acids. The CDR3 is CASSQGLAGTRGGAYEQYF. CDR3 coding DNA: TGCGCCAGCAGCCAGGGACTAGCGGGAACGAGAGGGGGAGCCTACGAGCAGTACTTC.

The rearrangement joins TRBV6-1 to TRBJ2-1; D gene unclear. The CDR3 loop spans 16 amino acids. Germline V CDR1 and CDR2: MNHNS, SASEGT. V lost 0 bases, J lost 0 bases, and 9 bases lay in between. The CDR3 region is CASSEAASGSYNEQFF. The CDR3 region has the DNA TGTGCCAGCAGTGAAGCCGCCTCAGGCTCCTACAATGAGCAGTTCTTC.

The chain joins TRBV5-4 to TRBJ2-1; 8 bases are shared with TRBD1. The CDR3 has 16 amino acids. Germline assignment: CDR1 SGHNT and CDR2 YYREEE (reference sequence). Unmatched junction bases numbered 10, after V lost 4 bases and J lost 4 bases. The CDR3 DNA reads TGTGCCAGCAGCCCCCCTAAGGACAGGGCGTACAATGAGCAGTTCTTC. Translated, it gives CASSPPKDRAYNEQFF. The full variable domain, its missing parts supplied by reference TRBV5-4 and TRBJ2-1, is ETGVTQSPTHLIKTRGQQVTLRCSSQSGHNTVSWYQQALGQGPQFIFQYYREEENGRGNFPPRFSGLQFPNYSSELNVNALELDDSALYLCASSPPKDRAYNEQFFGPGTRLTVL.

The chain couples TRBV19 to TRBJ1-2; D is possibly TRBD1 (5 bases). Germline CDR1 and CDR2: LNHDA and SQIVND (reference sequence). The CDR3 contains 13 residues. Trimming cost V 5 bases and J 5 bases, with 12 bases left between them. The CDR3 DNA is TGTGCCAGTAGTGGGAGGGGTAGATATGGCTACACCTTC. Translation: CASSGRGRYGYTF.

The chain links TRBV18 to TRBJ2-1, with a weak D call TRBD1 (5 bases). The V gene's germline CDR1 is KGHSH and CDR2 LQKENI. The CDR3 has 15 residues. V lost 3 bases and J lost 3, with 12 bases in between. CDR3: CASSPGQGIYNEQFF. Here the CDR3 DNA reads TGTGCCAGCTCACCTGGGCAGGGAATCTACAATGAGCAGTTCTTC.

The DNA of the CDR3 is TGCGCCAGCAGCCCGGGGGGCCGTTCCTACGAGCAGTACTTC. Translated: CASSPGGRSYEQYF. V gene TRBV5-1 combines with J gene TRBJ2-5, with TRBD2 as a possible D gene (7 bases). The J call could be wrong; TRBJ2-7 is a better fit for the DNA end. This CDR3 has 14 amino acids. CDR1 and CDR2 (germline): SGHRS, YFSETQ.

This clone has just a few counts. V is TRBV6-6 and J is TRBJ2-7; 8 nucleotides match TRBD2. V shed 6 bases and J 1 base; nucleotides not matched to a gene: 8. In germline, CDR1 is MNHNY, CDR2 SVGAGI (reference sequence). CDR3 length: 15 residues. The CDR3 coding sequence is TGTGCCAGCAGCTCTGGACTAGCTGAATCCTACGAGCAGTACTTC. Translation gives CASSSGLAESYEQYF.

J is TRBJ2-7 and V is TRBV5-4, with D perhaps matching TRBD2 (5 bases). There are 16 residues in the CDR3. The germline CDR1 and CDR2 sequences are SGHNT and YYREEE (reference sequence). Deletions cut 0 bases from V and 0 bases from J, with 13 bases between. The CDR3 loop reads CASSLGGQVGSYEQYF. The CDR3 region has the DNA TGTGCCAGCAGCTTGGGCGGGCAGGTCGGCTCCTACGAGCAGTACTTC.

The J gene is TRBJ1-1, the V gene TRBV7-9; 8 nucleotides line up with TRBD1. V was pared by 6 bases and J by 3 bases, with 12 bases of the junction left unmatched. Germline V gives CDR1 SEHNR, CDR2 FQNEAQ (reference sequence). The CDR3 extends over 16 amino acids. The CDR3 DNA reads as TGTGCCAGCAGTCAAGGGGGCAGGGGGCTTGACACTGAAGCTTTCTTT. Amino acids: CASSQGGRGLDTEAFF.

The chain joins TRBV5-4 to TRBJ1-1; D may be TRBD1 (5 bases). The V and J ends lost 0 bases and 3 bases respectively, with 15 bases between them. The CDR3 loop spans 16 amino acids. Germline V CDR1 and CDR2: SGHNT, YYREEE (reference sequence). The CDR3 spells CASSLAGGFVDTEAFF. CDR3 nucleotide sequence: TGTGCCAGCAGCTTGGCGGGGGGATTTGTCGACACTGAAGCTTTCTTT.

This sequence joins TRBV2 and TRBJ2-5, with TRBD2 matching 7 bases. The CDR3 runs to 13 residues. V gave up 7 bases and J gave up 4 bases; unmatched junction bases: 6. CDR1 and CDR2 (germline): SNHLY, FYNNEI. DNA of the CDR3: TGTGCCAGCAAAAAGGGAGGGGTAGAGACCCAGTACTTC. Its protein product is CASKKGGVETQYF.

The genes are TRBV7-9 and TRBJ1-3; TRBD1 matches at 9 bases. V shed 8 bases, J shed 2 bases, and the junction held 1 base outside the gene matches. The CDR3 loop spans 13 amino acids. Per the germline V gene, CDR1 is SEHNR and CDR2 is FQNEAQ (reference sequence). The CDR3 DNA is TGTGCCAGCCGGGACAGGGCTGGAAACACCATATATTTT. Translation: CASRDRAGNTIYF.

V gene TRBV5-1 combines with J gene TRBJ1-4, with 7 nucleotides matching TRBD1. The J segment lost 3 bases and the V segment lost 4 bases, leaving 12 bases of the junction unmatched. CDR1 is SGHRS and CDR2 is YFSETQ in the germline V gene. This CDR3 spans 17 amino acids. CDR3 amino acids: CASSLAGQASSNEKLFF. CDR3 coding DNA: TGCGCCAGCAGCCTAGCCGGACAGGCCTCATCTAATGAAAAACTGTTTTTT.

This sequence joins TRBV5-4 and TRBJ1-1, with D uncertain. This CDR3 contains 12 residues. V lost 2 bases, J lost 6 bases, and 8 bases lay in between. In germline, CDR1 is SGHNT, CDR2 YYREEE (reference sequence). DNA for the CDR3: TGTGCCAGCAGCTTCGGGGATGCTGAAGCTTTCTTT. Translated: CASSFGDAEAFF. Looking up the rest from reference TRBV5-4 and TRBJ1-1 gives the full variable domain: ETGVTQSPTHLIKTRGQQVTLRCSSQSGHNTVSWYQQALGQGPQFIFQYYREEENGRGNFPPRFSGLQFPNYSSELNVNALELDDSALYLCASSFGDAEAFFGQGTRLTVV.

The rearrangement links TRBV6-1 to TRBJ2-5; TRBD1 aligns across 11 bases. The J segment lost 4 bases and the V segment lost 7 bases, leaving 8 bases of the junction unmatched. There are 15 residues in the CDR3. The germline gives CDR1 MNHNS, CDR2 SASEGT. CDR3 loop: CASTLTGQGAETQYF. The DNA of the CDR3 is TGTGCCAGCACTCTTACCGGACAGGGGGCAGAGACCCAGTACTTC.

The gene calls are TRBV4-1 and TRBJ2-3; TRBD2 matches 7 bases. Germline CDR1 MGHRA, CDR2 YSYEKL. With V trimmed by 0 bases and J by 3 bases, 0 bases remained unmatched. The CDR3 covers 14 residues. CDR3 coding DNA: TGCGCCAGCAGCCAAGACGGGGGGACAGATACGCAGTATTTT. Amino acids: CASSQDGGTDTQYF.

The V call is TRBV5-6, the J call TRBJ1-2, with 8 bases matching TRBD1. This CDR3 contains 16 residues. Germline loops: CDR1 SGHDT, CDR2 YYEEEE. V trimming: 1 base; J trimming: 8 bases; junction bases outside the gene matches: 13. This chain's CDR3 is CASSLWRTGYSGGYTF. In DNA, the CDR3 is TGTGCCAGCAGCTTGTGGAGGACAGGGTATTCTGGCGGCTACACCTTC.

The chain joins TRBV30 to TRBJ2-7; 11 bases line up with TRBD2. Looked up from germline, CDR1 is GTSNPN and CDR2 is SVGIG (reference sequence). After removal of 0 bases from V and 2 bases from J, the junction contained 3 bases not matched to a gene. The CDR3 contains 15 residues. CDR3 sequence (DNA): TGTGCCTGGAGTGTACGACTAGCGGGGACCTACGAGCAGTACTTC. Its translation: CAWSVRLAGTYEQYF.